The T cell receptor (beta chain) under discussion was sequenced for a study of T cells in localized non-small cell lung cancer. Study observations and caveats: Investigators sequenced only a single tumor region, leaving heterogeneity possible. Among the top 100 tumor clones, a median about 52 appeared in adjacent lung.

V gave up 0 bases and J gave up 4 bases, with 26 bases separating them. From germline, CDR1 is SGHRS and CDR2 YFSETQ. CDR3 length equals 19 residues. Clones were sequenced by immunoSEQ multiplex PCR, and TCRdb holds only the in-frame ones, with some missing. The sample consists of around 40,000 clones, approximately 86% of them appearing once. Comments on this clone: As yet, its antigen is unknown.

This receptor was obtained from a man aged 40 to 70 with stage I lung adenocarcinoma. Sample: peripheral blood, taken before any cancer treatment. This chain links TRBV5-1 with TRBJ2-7, with D maybe TRBD1 (8 bases). CDR3 sequence: CASSLGDRGLRESFYEQYF. For the CDR3, the DNA is TGCGCCAGCAGCTTGGGAGACAGGGGTTTGCGGGAGTCCTTTTACGAGCAGTACTTC.